The text below deals with one T cell receptor beta chain. The antigen remains unidentified. PCR used 60 Vbeta primers and 13 Jbeta primers. Data came from immunoSEQ multiplex PCR; TCRdb stores just in-frame clones and leaves some out. Among 100,000 or so clones listed, about three fifths were seen once. Per germline, CDR1 GTSNPN and CDR2 SVGIG (reference sequence). Trimming removed 7 bases at V and 3 bases at J, with 7 bases between. The CDR3 is made up of 10 amino acids. This entry comes from a study of cytomegalovirus exposure and HLA in healthy donors. Study-level points and caveats: Cytomegalovirus association was assigned to some 160 TCR beta chains.

Sequences were obtained from PBMCs. The TCR originated in a young woman in good health and CMV-seropositive. The J gene is TRBJ2-7, the V gene TRBV30; possible D gene TRBD2, 5 bases. The DNA of the CDR3 is TGTGCCTACGGGAACTACGAGCAGTACTTC. Its translation: CAYGNYEQYF.